Only one count was recorded for the clone carrying this T cell receptor (beta chain). The antigen is unknown. The J segment lost 1 base and the V segment lost 6 bases, leaving 3 bases of the junction unmatched. The germline CDR1 and CDR2 sequences are SGHRS and YFSETQ. The CDR3 runs 14 residues. The source of the sample is a study of radiation and T cells in renal cell carcinoma. Time point specified: baseline pretreatment blood. The treatment: 15 Gy SBRT to primary tumor, nephrectomy 4 weeks later. The data were produced by immunoSEQ multiplex PCR, yet TCRdb's version contains in-frame clones alone and is incomplete. Of about 50,000 clones in the sample, 83% were seen once. Regarding the study as a whole: In blood, top tumor clones expanded by 2 weeks, shrinking by 4.

This chain uses TRBV5-1 with TRBJ2-3; 9 bases agree with TRBD1. This sequence originates from an older woman with renal cell carcinoma. This material consisted of blood, taken from a patient whose treatment included radiotherapy and nephrectomy. The CDR3 spells CASTRTGGTDTQYF. The CDR3 DNA reads as TGCGCCAGCACCCGGACAGGGGGCACAGATACGCAGTATTTT. Drawing the rest from reference TRBV5-1 and TRBJ2-3, the complete variable domain is KAGVTQTPRYLIKTRGQQVTLSCSPISGHRSVSWYQQTPGQGLQFLFEYFSETQRNKGNFPGRFSGRQFSNSRSEMNVSTLELGDSALYLCASTRTGGTDTQYFGPGTRLTVL.